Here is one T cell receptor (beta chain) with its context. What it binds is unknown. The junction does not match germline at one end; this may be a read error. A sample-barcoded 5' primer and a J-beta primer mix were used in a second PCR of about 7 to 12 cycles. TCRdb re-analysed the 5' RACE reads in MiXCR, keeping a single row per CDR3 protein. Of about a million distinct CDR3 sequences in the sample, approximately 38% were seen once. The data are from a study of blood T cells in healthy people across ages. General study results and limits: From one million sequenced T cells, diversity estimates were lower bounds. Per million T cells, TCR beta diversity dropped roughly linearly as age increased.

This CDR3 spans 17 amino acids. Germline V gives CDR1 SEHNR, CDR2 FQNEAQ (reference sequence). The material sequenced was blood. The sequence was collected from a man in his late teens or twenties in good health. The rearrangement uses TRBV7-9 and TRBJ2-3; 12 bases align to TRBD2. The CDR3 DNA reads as TGTGCCAGCAGAATTCTAGCGGGGGGGACAAGCACAGATACGCGGTATTTT. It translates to CASRILAGGTSTDTRYF.